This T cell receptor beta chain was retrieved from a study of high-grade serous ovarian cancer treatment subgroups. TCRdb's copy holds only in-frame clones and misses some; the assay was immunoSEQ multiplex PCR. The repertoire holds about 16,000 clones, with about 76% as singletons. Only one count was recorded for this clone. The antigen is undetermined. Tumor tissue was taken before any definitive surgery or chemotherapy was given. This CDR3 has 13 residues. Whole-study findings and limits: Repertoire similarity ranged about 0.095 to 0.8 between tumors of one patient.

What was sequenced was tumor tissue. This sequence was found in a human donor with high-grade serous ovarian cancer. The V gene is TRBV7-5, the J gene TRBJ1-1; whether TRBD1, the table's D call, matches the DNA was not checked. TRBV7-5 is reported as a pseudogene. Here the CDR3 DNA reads TGTGCCAGCAGACTGAGACAGGGGAGTAAAGCTTTCTTT. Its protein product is CASRLRQGSKAFF.